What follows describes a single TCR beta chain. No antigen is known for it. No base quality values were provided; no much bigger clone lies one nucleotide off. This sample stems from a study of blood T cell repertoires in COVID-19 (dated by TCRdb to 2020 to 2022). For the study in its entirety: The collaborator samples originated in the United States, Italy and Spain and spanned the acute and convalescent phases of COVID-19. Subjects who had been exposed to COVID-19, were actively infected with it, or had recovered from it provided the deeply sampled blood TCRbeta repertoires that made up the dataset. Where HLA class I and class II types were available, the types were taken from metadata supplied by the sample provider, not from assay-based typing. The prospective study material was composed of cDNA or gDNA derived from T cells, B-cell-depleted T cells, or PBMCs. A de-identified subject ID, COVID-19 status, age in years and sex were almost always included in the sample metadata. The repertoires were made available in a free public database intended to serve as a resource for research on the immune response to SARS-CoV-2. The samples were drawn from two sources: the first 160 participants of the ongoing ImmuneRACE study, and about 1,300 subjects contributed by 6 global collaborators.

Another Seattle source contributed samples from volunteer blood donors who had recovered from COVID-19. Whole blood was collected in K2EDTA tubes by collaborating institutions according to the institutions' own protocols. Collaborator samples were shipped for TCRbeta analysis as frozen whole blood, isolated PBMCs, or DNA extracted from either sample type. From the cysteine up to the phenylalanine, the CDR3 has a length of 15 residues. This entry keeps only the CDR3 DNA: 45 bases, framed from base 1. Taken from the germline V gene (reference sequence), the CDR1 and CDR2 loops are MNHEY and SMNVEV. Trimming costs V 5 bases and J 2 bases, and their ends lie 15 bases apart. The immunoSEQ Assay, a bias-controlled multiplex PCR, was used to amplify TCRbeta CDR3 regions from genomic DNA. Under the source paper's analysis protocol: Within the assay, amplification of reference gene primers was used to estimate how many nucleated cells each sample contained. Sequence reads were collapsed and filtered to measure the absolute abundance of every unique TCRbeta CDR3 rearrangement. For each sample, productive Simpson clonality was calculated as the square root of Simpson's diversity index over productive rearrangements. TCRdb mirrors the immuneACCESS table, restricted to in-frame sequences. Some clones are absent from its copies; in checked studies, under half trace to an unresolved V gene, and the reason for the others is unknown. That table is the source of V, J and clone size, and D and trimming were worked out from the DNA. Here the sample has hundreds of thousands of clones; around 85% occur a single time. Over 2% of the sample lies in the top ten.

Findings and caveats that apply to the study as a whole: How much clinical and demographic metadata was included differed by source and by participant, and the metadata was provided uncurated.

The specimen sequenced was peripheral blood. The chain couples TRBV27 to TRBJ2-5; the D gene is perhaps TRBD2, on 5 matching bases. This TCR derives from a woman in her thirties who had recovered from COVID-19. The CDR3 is CASSMRTRNQETQYF. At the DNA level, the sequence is TGTGCCAGCAGTATGCGGACTCGAAATCAAGAGACCCAGTACTTC.